One T cell receptor (beta chain) is described in this entry. Reverse transcription used about 0.45 to 1 ug RNA and random hexamers. Via MiXCR, TCRdb re-called the immunoSEQ multiplex PCR reads, giving one row per CDR3 protein. The table records about 190,000 distinct CDR3 sequences, more than 85% of them present only once. The sample originates from a study of CD8 T cells in Susac syndrome. This clonotype originated in a human donor with Susac syndrome. The sample comprised CD4+ T cells from PBMCs.

The CDR3 nucleotides read TGTGCCAGCAGTACGACGTTGACTAATGAAAAACTGTTTTTT. Amino acid sequence: CASSTTLTNEKLFF. The V and J genes are TRBV12-3 or TRBV12-4 and TRBJ1-4, with D uncertain. CDR3 length: 14 amino acids. Trimming took 5 bases from V and 2 from J, leaving 9 bases between them.